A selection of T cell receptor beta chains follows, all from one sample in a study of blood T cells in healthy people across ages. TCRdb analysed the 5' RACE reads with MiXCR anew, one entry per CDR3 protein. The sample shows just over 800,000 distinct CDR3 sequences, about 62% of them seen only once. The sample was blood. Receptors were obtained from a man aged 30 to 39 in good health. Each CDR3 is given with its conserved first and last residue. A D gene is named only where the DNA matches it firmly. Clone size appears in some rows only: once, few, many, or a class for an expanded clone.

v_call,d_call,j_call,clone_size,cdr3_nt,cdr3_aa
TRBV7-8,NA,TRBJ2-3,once,TGTGCCAGCCCAGATACGCAGTATTTT,CASPDTQYF
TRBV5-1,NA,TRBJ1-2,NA,TGCGCCAGCAGCTTGGACGGGACCCATCAACACACCTTC,CASSLDGTHQHTF
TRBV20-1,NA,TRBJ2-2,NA,TGCAGTGCTATTAAGAACACCGGGGAGCCGTTTTTT,CSAIKNTGEPFF
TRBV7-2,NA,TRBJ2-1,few,TGTGCCAGCAGCAGGGTGGACAATGAGCAGTTCTTC,CASSRVDNEQFF
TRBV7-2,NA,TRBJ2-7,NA,TGTGCCAGCAGCTTTAACAGGGCTAGATACGAGCAGTACTTC,CASSFNRARYEQYF
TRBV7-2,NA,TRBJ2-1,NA,TGTGCCAGCAGCTTAACGACCATCTCCTACAATGAGCAGTTCTTC,CASSLTTISYNEQFF
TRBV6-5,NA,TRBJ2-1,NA,TGTGCCAGCAAAGGGACTGCCGGAAGTGAGCAGTTCTTC,CASKGTAGSEQFF
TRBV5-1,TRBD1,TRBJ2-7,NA,TGCGCCAGCAGCTTGTTCGGGACAGGCCCCTACGAGCAGTACTTC,CASSLFGTGPYEQYF
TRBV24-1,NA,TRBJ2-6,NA,TGTGCCACCAGTGATTTCCCAGGGGCGAGCTCTGGGGCCAACGTCCTGACTTTC,CATSDFPGASSGANVLTF
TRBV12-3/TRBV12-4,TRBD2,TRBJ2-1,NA,TGTGCCAGCAGTCCGGGGGGAGATGGCCGTGAGCAGTTCTTC,CASSPGGDGREQFF
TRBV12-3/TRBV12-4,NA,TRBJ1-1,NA,TGTGCCAGCAGTTCGCCGGGACAGAACACTGAAGCTTTCTTT,CASSSPGQNTEAFF
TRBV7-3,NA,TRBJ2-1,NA,TGTGCCAGCAGCCCTGACACAAACAATGAGCAGTTCTTC,CASSPDTNNEQFF
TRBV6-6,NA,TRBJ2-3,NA,TGTGCCAGCAGTGTCTCCCCGACCTTTGGGGAAGATACGCAGTATTTT,CASSVSPTFGEDTQYF
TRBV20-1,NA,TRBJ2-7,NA,TGCAGTGATAGAGTATTTCGGAGGTTCTACGAGCAGTACTTC,CSDRVFRRFYEQYF
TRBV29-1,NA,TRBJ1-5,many,TGCAGCGTCGCAGGGGCAAGCAATCAGCCCCAGCATTTT,CSVAGASNQPQHF
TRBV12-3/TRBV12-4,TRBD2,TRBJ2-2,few,TGTGCCAGCAGCACTATAGCGGGGAAGGCCGGGGAGCTGTTTTTT,CASSTIAGKAGELFF
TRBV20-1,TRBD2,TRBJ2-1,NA,TGCAGTGCTAGAGATAGCGGGGGACACAATGAGCAGTTCTTC,CSARDSGGHNEQFF
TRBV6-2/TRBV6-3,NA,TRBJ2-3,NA,TGTGCCTGCCTTCGGGGAATAAACACAGATACGCAGTATTTT,CACLRGINTDTQYF
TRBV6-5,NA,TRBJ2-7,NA,TGTGCCAGCAGCTCCCTCGGGTGGGGGAACGAGCAGTACTTC,CASSSLGWGNEQYF
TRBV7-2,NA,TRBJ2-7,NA,TGCGCCAGCAGCCCAGTGGCTACGGGGTACGAGCAGTACTTC,CASSPVATGYEQYF
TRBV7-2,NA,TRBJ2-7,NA,TGTGCCAGCGGCTTACATGCTGACTCCGAGCAGTACTTC,CASGLHADSEQYF
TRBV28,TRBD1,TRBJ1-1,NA,TGTGCCAGCAGCACTGGGACAGGGATGAACACTGAAGCTTTCTTT,CASSTGTGMNTEAFF
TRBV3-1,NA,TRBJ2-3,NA,TGTGCCAGCAGGGACTTATATACGCAGTATTTT,CASRDLYTQYF
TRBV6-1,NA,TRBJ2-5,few,TGTGCCAGCAGTGAACGGGCGGGTGAGGGTCAAGAGACCCAGTACTTC,CASSERAGEGQETQYF
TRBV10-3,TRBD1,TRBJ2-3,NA,TGTGCCATCACTGGGACAGAGGGAGATACGCAGTATTTT,CAITGTEGDTQYF
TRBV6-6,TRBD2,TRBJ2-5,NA,TGTGCCAGCAGCCACACGGGGGGGCAACAAGAGACCCAGTACTTC,CASSHTGGQQETQYF
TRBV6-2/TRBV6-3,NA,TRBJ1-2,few,TGTGCCAGCAGTTACGCCGAGGACACCCTCTACACCTTC,CASSYAEDTLYTF
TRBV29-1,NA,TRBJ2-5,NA,TGCAGCGTTGAGGTTAACCGGAAAGAGACCCAGTACTTC,CSVEVNRKETQYF
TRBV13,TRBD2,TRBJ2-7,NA,TGTGCCAGCAGCCCCTCAGGGGCGGGGGGCCTCTACGAGCAGTACTTC,CASSPSGAGGLYEQYF
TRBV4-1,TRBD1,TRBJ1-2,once,TGCGCCAGCAGCCCCGGACAGGGCCGAAAGTATGGCTACACCTTC,CASSPGQGRKYGYTF
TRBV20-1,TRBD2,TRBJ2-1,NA,TGCAGTGCTAGAGAACCCAGCGGGGGGGCTTATGAGCTGTTCTTC,CSAREPSGGAYELFF
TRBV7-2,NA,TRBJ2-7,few,TGTGCCAGCAGCCCAGAAGCGGGCTTCTACGAGCAGTACTTC,CASSPEAGFYEQYF
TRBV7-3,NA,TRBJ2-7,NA,TGTGCCAGCAGCTTAAGCCCTCACTACGAGCAGTACTTC,CASSLSPHYEQYF
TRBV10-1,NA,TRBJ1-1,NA,TGCGCCAGAAGGGCCAACACTGAAGCTTTCTTT,CARRANTEAFF
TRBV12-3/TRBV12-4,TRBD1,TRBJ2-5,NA,TGTGCCAGCAGTTTAAGGGACCTGACAGGGGAGACCCAGTACTTC,CASSLRDLTGETQYF
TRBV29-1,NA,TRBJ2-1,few,TGCAGCGTCGCGAACAATGAGCAGTTCTTC,CSVANNEQFF
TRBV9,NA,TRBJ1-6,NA,TGTGCCAGCAGCGTAGGCAGAACAGGGAATTCACCCCTCCACTTT,CASSVGRTGNSPLHF
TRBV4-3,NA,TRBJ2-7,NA,TGCGCCAGCAGCCAAGATCATCTGGTGTACGAGCAGTACTTC,CASSQDHLVYEQYF
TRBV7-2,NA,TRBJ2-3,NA,TGTGCCAGCAGCCTCCGGCGCCAGGGTCCCACAGATACGCAGTATTTT,CASSLRRQGPTDTQYF
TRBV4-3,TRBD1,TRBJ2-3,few,TGCGCCAGCAGCCTGGGACAGTTATCCACAGATACGCAGTATTTT,CASSLGQLSTDTQYF
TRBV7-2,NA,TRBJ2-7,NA,TGTGCCAGCAGTCTAGCAACCGGCAGCCTCTCCTACGAGCAGTACTTC,CASSLATGSLSYEQYF
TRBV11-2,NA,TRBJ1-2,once,TGTGCCAGCAGCCCTAACACGGTGAACTATGGCTACACCTTC,CASSPNTVNYGYTF
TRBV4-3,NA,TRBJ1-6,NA,TGCGCCAGCAGCCAAGCATCACAGGGCTATAGTTCACCCCTCCACTTT,CASSQASQGYSSPLHF
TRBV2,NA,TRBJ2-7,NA,TGTGCCAGCAGAGGGACACGGCGGGTTGCCGAGCAGTACTTC,CASRGTRRVAEQYF
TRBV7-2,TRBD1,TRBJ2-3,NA,TGTGCCAGCAAAGAGGGGGCTAGCTCAGATACGCAGTATTTT,CASKEGASSDTQYF
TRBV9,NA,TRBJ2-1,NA,TGTGCCAGCAGCGTAGCCCCTTTGTTAAGGGGGAGCTCCTACAATGAGCAGTTCTTC,CASSVAPLLRGSSYNEQFF
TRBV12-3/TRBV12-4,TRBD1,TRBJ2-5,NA,TGTGCCAGCAGTCCCCAGGGGGCCTGGGAGACCCAGTACTTC,CASSPQGAWETQYF
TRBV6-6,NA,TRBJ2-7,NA,TGTGCCAGCAGGGACGGGTCCTCCTACGAGCAGTACTTC,CASRDGSSYEQYF
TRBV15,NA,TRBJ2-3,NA,TGTGCCACCAGCAGAGAGGGCAGGGGCACAGATACGCAGTATTTT,CATSREGRGTDTQYF
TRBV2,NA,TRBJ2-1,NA,TGTGCCAGCAGTGATTATCTAATTGATGAGCAGTTCTTC,CASSDYLIDEQFF
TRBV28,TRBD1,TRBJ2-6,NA,TGTGCCATCACGACAGGGGGACCAGGGGCCAACGTCCTGACTTTC,CAITTGGPGANVLTF
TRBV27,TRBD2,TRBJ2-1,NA,TGTGCCAGCAGTTTAGGGGACGTAGCGGGGGGCTACAATGAGCAGTTCTTC,CASSLGDVAGGYNEQFF
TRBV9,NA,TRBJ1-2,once,TGTGCCAGCAGCGTATTCGGCAGGAATGGCTACACCTTC,CASSVFGRNGYTF
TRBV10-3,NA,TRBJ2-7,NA,TGTGCCATCAGTCGAGGCCCCAACCACGAGCAGTACTTC,CAISRGPNHEQYF
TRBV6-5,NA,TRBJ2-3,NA,TGTGCCAGCAGTTCTGTTGCGAGGGTCGGCACAGATACGCAGTATTTT,CASSSVARVGTDTQYF
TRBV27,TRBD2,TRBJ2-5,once,TGTGCCAGCAGCCTGGGACTAGCGGGGGTTAAAGAGACCCAGTACTTC,CASSLGLAGVKETQYF
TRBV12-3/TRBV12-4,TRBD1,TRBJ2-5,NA,TGTGCCAGCAGTCGCGACAGGGGGACAGAGACCCAGTACTTC,CASSRDRGTETQYF
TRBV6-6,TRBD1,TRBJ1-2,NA,TGTGCCAGCAGTGTCCGGACAGGGGAGGGCTACACCTTC,CASSVRTGEGYTF
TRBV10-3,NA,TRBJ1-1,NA,TGTGCCATCAGTCCAAACCCCTATGAAGCTTTCTTT,CAISPNPYEAFF
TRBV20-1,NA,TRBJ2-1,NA,TGCAGTGCTAGAGCCCCGGGGCGGCCCATGGAGCAGTTCTTC,CSARAPGRPMEQFF